This T cell receptor beta chain was sequenced in a study of type 1 and type 2 diabetes patients. PCR was run on genomic DNA. Amplification of the beta chain CDR3 used 30 forward and 13 reverse multiplex primers. A single record per CDR3 protein comes from TCRdb applying MiXCR to the multiplex PCR reads. The sample records 250,000 or so distinct CDR3 sequences, 45% to 60% being singletons. Roughly 9.5 milliliters of peripheral blood were collected from each participant. The CDR3 has 15 residues. The V gene lost 7 bases and the J gene lost 1 base, with 15 bases spanning the gap. From germline, CDR1 is LNHDA and CDR2 SQIVND (reference sequence).

The sequence derives from a man aged 18 to 29 with type 2 diabetes. The material sequenced was peripheral blood mononuclear cells (PBMCs). The V call is TRBV19, the J call TRBJ2-3; D is unresolved. This chain's CDR3 is CASTSDRIRTDTQYF. In DNA form, the CDR3 reads TGTGCCAGTACCTCGGACCGGATTCGCACAGATACGCAGTATTTT.